This paragraph covers one T cell receptor beta chain sequence. No antigen is known for it. Assay used: immunoSEQ multiplex PCR; TCRdb lists only in-frame clones, some missing. The table has approximately 160,000 clones, 88% seen once. The CDR3 totals 16 residues. The trim removed 0 bases at V and 1 base at J, leaving 5 bases unmatched. Germline V gives CDR1 MNHNY, CDR2 SVGAGI (reference sequence). These data are taken from a study of lymphopenia after photon versus proton radiotherapy. General study findings and limits: Relative stability marked proton patients; photon patients lost diversity and naive cells. After the lymphocyte nadir, photon-treated repertoires showed oligoclonal expansion, especially of CD8+ Temra cells.

Sample: peripheral blood, taken from a patient treated with photon-based radiotherapy. The rearrangement joins TRBV6-6 to TRBJ2-7; 8 bases agree with TRBD2. This receptor was obtained from a man aged 45-65 years with gastric cancer. The CDR3 here is CASSYSASGLSYEQYF. Here the CDR3 DNA reads TGTGCCAGCAGTTACTCTGCTAGCGGGTTATCCTACGAGCAGTACTTC.